This passage covers 7 T cell receptor beta chains from one sample sequenced in a study of kidney transplant recipient with SARS-CoV-2 infection. TCRdb reprocessed the reads via MiXCR and lists one record per CDR3 protein. The sample lists 200,000 to 300,000 distinct CDR3 sequences, 29% occurring once. Material: a blood sample, obtained at baseline and between days 110 and 120 from a kidney transplant recipient. The receptor source for this set is a male patient in his thirties who had COVID-19 and was a kidney transplant recipient. Part of the T cells may come from the graft donor.

In regard to this clonotype: Given the absence of the conserved phenylalanine or tryptophan at the CDR3 end, a read error is likely. The rearrangement uses TRBV24-1 and TRBJ1-1, with 8 bases aligning to TRBD1. The CDR3 is made up of 15 amino acids. Germline V gives CDR1 KGHDR, CDR2 SFDVKD. The J segment lost 5 bases and the V segment lost 2 bases, leaving 6 bases of the junction unmatched. The CDR3 region has the DNA TGTGCCACCAGTGATTCAGACAGGGGAGGTACTGAAGCTTTCCTT. Its protein is CATSDSDRGGTEAFL.

This clonotype has just a few counts. This chain connects TRBV11-2 to TRBJ2-5; D is possibly TRBD1 (5 bases). The CDR3 is 14 residues long. Trimming shortened V by 3 bases and J by 3 bases, and 11 bases separated the two germline ends. Germline CDR1 reads SGHAT; CDR2 reads FQNNGV. The CDR3 region has the DNA TGTGCCAGCAGCTTGACAGCGCCTAAAGAGACCCAGTACTTC. This gives the protein CASSLTAPKETQYF.

This clonotype was counted at least ten times. The V gene is TRBV7-2, the J gene TRBJ1-6; D is perhaps TRBD1 (5 bases). Germline V CDR1 and CDR2: SGHTA, FQGNSA. Trimming removed 3 bases at V and 7 bases at J, with 10 bases between. The CDR3 loop spans 14 amino acids. CDR3 sequence: CASSLTAPNSPLHF. The CDR3 nucleotides read TGTGCCAGCAGCTTGACAGCCCCGAATTCACCCCTCCACTTT.

Note on this clonotype: This may be a read error: a much more frequent sequence differs by one nucleotide. The chain couples TRBV7-6 to TRBJ2-1; TRBD2 matches at 12 bases. This CDR3 is built from 15 residues. From germline, CDR1 is SGHVS and CDR2 FNYEAQ. The CDR3 coding sequence is TGTGCCGGCAGCCAAGAGACTAGCGGGAGTAATGAGCAGTTCTTC. This gives the protein CAGSQETSGSNEQFF.

This clonotype was observed a handful of times. The rearrangement uses TRBV4-3 and TRBJ2-1, with 7 bases aligning to TRBD2. The CDR3 is 16 residues long. Germline V gene lookup returns CDR1 LGHNA and CDR2 YSLEER. Trimming removed 4 bases from V and 2 bases from J; junction bases left unmatched: 8. The CDR3 DNA reads as TGCGCCAGCAGCCCACAAACTAGCGAGACCTACAATGAGCAGTTCTTC. Residues: CASSPQTSETYNEQFF.

This clonotype was seen ten or more times. V usage is TRBV19 and J usage is TRBJ1-6; D ambiguous. From germline, CDR1 is LNHDA and CDR2 SQIVND (reference sequence). The CDR3 is made up of 16 amino acids. The ends were cut back, 4 bases at V and 1 base at J, with 11 bases in the middle. The CDR3 loop is CASSSRARSYNSPLHF. Written as DNA, the CDR3 is TGTGCCAGTAGTAGTCGGGCGCGATCCTATAATTCACCCCTCCACTTT.

This clonotype has just one count. The chain uses TRBV12-3 or TRBV12-4 and TRBJ2-1; 7 nucleotides align to TRBD2. The CDR3 is 13 residues long. The V segment lost 2 bases and the J segment 9 bases; nucleotides outside the gene matches: 4. The CDR3 DNA reads TGTGCCAGCAGTTTATGGGGGGGGGGTGAGCAGTTCTTC. Protein product: CASSLWGGGEQFF.